This T cell receptor beta chain was recorded in a study of blood T cell repertoires in COVID-19. At the level of the study: COVID-19 samples from acute and convalescent phases originated in the United States, Italy and Spain. In each case, the material was cDNA or gDNA derived from T cells, B-cell-depleted T cells, or PBMCs.

As handled by the study authors: Amplification with reference gene primers provided the estimates of nucleated cell counts. Generated by immunoSEQ multiplex PCR, the TCRdb table keeps only in-frame clones and is missing some. The DNA was the basis for D and trimming; V, J and clone size are from that table. Found here are hundreds of thousands of clones, around nine tenths of them singletons; the top ten hold about 9.4%. The length of the CDR3 is 14 residues. CDR1 and CDR2 from the germline V gene are SGHTA and FQGNSA. V was pared by 4 bases and J by 8 bases, with 8 bases of the junction left unmatched. Researchers sorted participants into cohorts using their self-reported clinical history.

Sample: PBMCs or T cells enriched from blood (not recorded which). V is TRBV7-2 and J is TRBJ2-1; 7 nucleotides align to TRBD1. This clonotype was obtained from a woman in her fifties or sixties who had recovered from COVID-19. The CDR3 sequence is CASSYVEGADEQFF. CDR3 DNA sequence: TGTGCCAGCAGCTATGTCGAGGGGGCTGATGAGCAGTTCTTC.